These 27 T cell receptor beta chains were sequenced from one sample in a study of CD8 T cells in Susac syndrome. Roughly 0.45 to 1 ug RNA was reverse transcribed with random hexamers. TCRdb re-derived calls from the immunoSEQ multiplex PCR reads in MiXCR, one entry per CDR3 protein. The sample includes more than 150,000 distinct CDR3 sequences, around 94% of them seen just once. The sequenced sample consisted of CD4+ T cells from PBMCs. These receptor sequences come from a human donor in good health.

The V call is TRBV28, the J call TRBJ1-2; TRBD1 matches at 8 bases. The CDR3 is made up of 12 amino acids. The germline gives CDR1 MDHEN, CDR2 SYDVKM. The junction had 7 bases not matched to a gene; V was cut back by 8 bases and J by 8 bases. CDR3 amino acids: CASGPRTGGYTF. In nucleotides, the CDR3 is TGTGCCAGCGGTCCCCGGACAGGGGGCTACACCTTC.

V gene TRBV13 combines with J gene TRBJ2-7; D possibly corresponds to TRBD2 (6 bases). Germline assignment: CDR1 PRHDT and CDR2 FYEKMQ (reference sequence). V lost 5 bases, J lost 5 bases, and 22 bases lay in between. This CDR3 is 16 amino acids long. CDR3 sequence reads: CASSLESLAKNNEQYF. The CDR3 bases are TGTGCCAGCAGCCTGGAAAGCCTAGCGAAGAATAACGAGCAGTACTTC.

The chain couples TRBV13 to TRBJ2-7, with 13 bases identical to TRBD2. Germline CDR1 is PRHDT and CDR2 is FYEKMQ (reference sequence). V was clipped by 5 bases and J by 7 bases; unmatched bases: 11. The CDR3 runs to 16 residues. The CDR3: CASSQGLAGEYGEQYF. The CDR3 DNA sequence: TGTGCCAGCAGCCAAGGACTAGCGGGGGAGTATGGTGAGCAGTACTTC. The full variable domain, with the rest looked up from reference TRBV13 and TRBJ2-7, is AAGVIQSPRHLIKEKRETATLKCYPIPRHDTVYWYQQGPGQDPQFLISFYEKMQSDKGSIPDRFSAQQFSDYHSELNMSSLELGDSALYFCASSQGLAGEYGEQYFGPGTRLTVT.

The chain links TRBV5-1 to TRBJ1-3; D is ambiguous. There are 16 residues in the CDR3. Germline lookup yields CDR1 SGHRS and CDR2 YFSETQ. Deletions cut 4 bases from V and 4 bases from J, with 18 bases between. DNA for the CDR3: TGCGCCAGCAGCCCCTCGGACCCTTCTTCCGGAAACACCATATATTTT. Translating gives CASSPSDPSSGNTIYF.

This chain links TRBV20-1 with TRBJ2-2; possibly TRBD1 for D (6 bases). V was cut by 5 bases and J by 5 bases, with 12 bases left in between. The CDR3 spans 13 residues. Germline CDR1 and CDR2: DFQATT and SNEGSKA (reference sequence). This CDR3 is CSAGPQGTGELFF. The CDR3 nucleotides read TGCAGTGCTGGGCCCCAGGGGACCGGGGAGCTGTTTTTT.

The J gene is TRBJ2-7, the V gene TRBV6-6, with D perhaps given as TRBD1 or TRBD2 (7 bases each). In germline, CDR1 is MNHNY, CDR2 SVGAGI (reference sequence). V was pared by 2 bases and J by 7 bases, with 15 bases between. This CDR3 comprises 14 residues. In DNA, the CDR3 is TGTGCCAGCAGTTACAATAACAGGGGAGGGGAGCAGTACTTC. Amino acids: CASSYNNRGGEQYF.

V gene TRBV20-1 combines with J gene TRBJ2-7, with 7 bases fitting TRBD1. V lost 5 bases, J lost 6 bases, and 10 bases stayed unmatched. CDR1 is DFQATT, CDR2 SNEGSKA, per germline (reference sequence). The CDR3 consists of 13 residues. CDR3 loop: CSAQDRRPFEQYF. Written as DNA, the CDR3 is TGCAGTGCTCAGGACAGGAGGCCCTTCGAGCAGTACTTC.

V and J are TRBV4-3 and TRBJ1-6, with TRBD1 identical over 8 bases. CDR1 and CDR2 (germline): LGHNA, YSLEER. The CDR3 spans 17 residues. J lost 1 base, V lost 4 bases, and 6 bases had no gene match. The CDR3 nucleotides read TGCGCCAGCAGCCGATCCCAGGGGGCATCCTATAATTCACCCCTCCACTTT. The encoded protein is CASSRSQGASYNSPLHF.

The J gene is TRBJ2-1, the V gene TRBV20-1; a weak D match, TRBD2 (6 bases). Germline-derived CDR1 and CDR2 are DFQATT and SNEGSKA (reference sequence). Trimming took 0 bases from V and 4 from J, leaving 13 bases between them. The CDR3 runs to 15 residues. DNA of the CDR3: TGCAGTGCTAGAGATGCCGGGAGACTGTACAATGAGCAGTTCTTC. This sequence encodes CSARDAGRLYNEQFF.

This clonotype was seen only once. The chain couples TRBV20-1 to TRBJ1-1; a possible D gene is TRBD1 (6 bases). CDR1 and CDR2 from the germline V gene are DFQATT and SNEGSKA (reference sequence). The CDR3 covers 12 residues. With 3 bases removed from V and 4 bases from J, the gap between germline ends came to 9 bases. CDR3 sequence: CSASLGGTEAFF. The CDR3 DNA follows: TGCAGTGCTAGTTTAGGGGGCACTGAAGCTTTCTTT.

The V call is TRBV28, the J call TRBJ2-7, with D tentatively TRBD2 (6 bases). V shed 1 base and J shed 4 bases, with 14 bases lying between them. The CDR3 covers 15 residues. Germline V gene sequence: CDR1 MDHEN, CDR2 SYDVKM. CDR3 loop: CASSLSRGGDYEQYF. The CDR3 nucleotides read TGTGCCAGCAGTTTATCCCGGGGAGGTGATTACGAGCAGTACTTC.

The chain carries TRBV27 and TRBJ2-1; 8 bases agree with TRBD2. CDR3 length: 15 amino acids. From germline, CDR1 is MNHEY and CDR2 SMNVEV (reference sequence). The V gene end was trimmed by 7 bases and the J gene end by 6 bases; junction bases not matched to a gene: 11. CDR3 residues: CASKIPGLVSNEQFF. The CDR3 nucleotides are TGTGCCAGCAAAATCCCGGGACTAGTCTCCAATGAGCAGTTCTTC.

The rearrangement joins TRBV7-9 to TRBJ1-1; D is unclear. V dropped 5 bases and J dropped 11 bases, with 15 bases sitting between them. This CDR3 comprises 12 residues. Looked up from germline, CDR1 is SEHNR and CDR2 is FQNEAQ (reference sequence). Written as DNA, the CDR3 is TGTGCCAGCAGCCCCACAGTCCTCGGGGCTTTCTTT. Its translation: CASSPTVLGAFF.

This chain connects TRBV2 to TRBJ2-1; D may be TRBD1 or TRBD2 (5 bases each). Germline CDR1 reads SNHLY; CDR2 reads FYNNEI. The CDR3 consists of 14 residues. Trimming shortened V by 9 bases and J by 6 bases, and 18 bases separated the two germline ends. CDR3 loop: CASIRDPEGNEQFF. CDR3 in DNA: TGTGCCAGTATCCGGGACCCAGAGGGCAATGAGCAGTTCTTC.

This chain joins TRBV7-2 and TRBJ2-6; a weak D match, TRBD2 (6 bases). The CDR3 totals 14 residues. The ends were cut back, 5 bases at V and 4 bases at J, with 9 bases in the middle. Germline V CDR1 and CDR2: SGHTA, FQGNSA. The DNA for the CDR3 is TGTGCCAGCAGCGGGGGGACCGGGGCCAACGTCCTGACTTTC. This gives the protein CASSGGTGANVLTF.

DNA for the CDR3: TGTGCCAGCAGCTTGCGGTCCGGAGAGACCCAGTACTTC. It is translated as CASSLRSGETQYF. The chain combines TRBV5-6 with TRBJ2-5; D gene uncertain. Germline V lookup: CDR1 SGHDT, CDR2 YYEEEE. CDR3 length: 13 residues. V was clipped by 1 base and J by 4 bases, with 8 bases between them. The full variable domain, its missing parts supplied by reference TRBV5-6 and TRBJ2-5, is DAGVTQSPTHLIKTRGQQVTLRCSPKSGHDTVSWYQQALGQGPQFIFQYYEEEERQRGNFPDRFSGHQFPNYSSELNVNALLLGDSALYLCASSLRSGETQYFGPGTRLLVL.

In DNA, the CDR3 is TGCAGTGCTAGGGGTCCGGGGGAGGATGGCTACACCTTC. Translating it yields CSARGPGEDGYTF. This rearrangement joins TRBV20-1 to TRBJ1-2, with D possibly TRBD1 on 5 matching bases. This CDR3 contains 13 residues. Germline-derived CDR1 and CDR2 are DFQATT and SNEGSKA (reference sequence). Trimming removed 3 bases from V and 6 bases from J, with 14 bases in between.

V and J are TRBV5-6 and TRBJ2-5; possibly TRBD1 for D (6 bases). The CDR3 consists of 15 residues. Germline V gene data show CDR1 as SGHDT and CDR2 as YYEEEE. The V end lost 1 base, the J end lost 1 base, and 11 bases lay between the germline ends. Written as DNA, the CDR3 is TGTGCCAGCAGCTTGACCGGACAGTTCCAAGAGACCCAGTACTTC. Its translation: CASSLTGQFQETQYF.

The chain employs TRBV25-1 and TRBJ1-6; a weak D match, TRBD1 (5 bases). Germline CDR1 and CDR2: MGHDK and SYGVNS. CDR3 length equals 15 residues. Trimming stripped 5 bases from V and 5 bases from J, with 13 bases between. The CDR3 sequence: CASSPPRGDNSPLHF. In DNA form, the CDR3 reads TGTGCCAGCAGTCCACCCCGGGGCGATAATTCACCCCTCCACTTT.

The genes are TRBV3-1 and TRBJ1-5, with 7 bases that match TRBD1. CDR1 is LGHDT, CDR2 YNNKEL, per germline (reference sequence). This CDR3 contains 14 residues. Trimming cost V 4 bases and J 6 bases; bases outside gene matches: 6. CDR3 coding DNA: TGTGCCAGCAGCCCGGGACAGAGCGTTCAGCCCCAGCATTTT. Translation: CASSPGQSVQPQHF.

The V gene is TRBV3-1, the J gene TRBJ2-5, with D possibly TRBD1 on 5 matching bases. V was cut by 0 bases and J by 4 bases, with 9 bases left in between. The CDR3 covers 14 residues. From germline, CDR1 is LGHDT and CDR2 YNNKEL (reference sequence). The CDR3, as DNA: TGTGCCAGCAGCCAAGACGTGGGGCGAGAGACCCAGTACTTC. As protein: CASSQDVGRETQYF.

This chain uses TRBV5-1 with TRBJ2-5; D remains unclear. This CDR3 has 12 residues. V was shortened by 5 bases and J by 0 bases, with 5 bases between the two germline ends. CDR1 is SGHRS and CDR2 is YFSETQ in the germline V gene. CDR3 DNA sequence: TGCGCCAGCAGTGGGGACCAAGAGACCCAGTACTTC. Amino acid sequence: CASSGDQETQYF. The whole variable domain, filled in from reference TRBV5-1 and TRBJ2-5, reads KAGVTQTPRYLIKTRGQQVTLSCSPISGHRSVSWYQQTPGQGLQFLFEYFSETQRNKGNFPGRFSGRQFSNSRSEMNVSTLELGDSALYLCASSGDQETQYFGPGTRLLVL.

This chain links TRBV29-1 with TRBJ2-5; TRBD1 matches 9 bases. This CDR3 comprises 13 residues. Germline V gene lookup returns CDR1 SQVTM and CDR2 ANQGSEA. V lost 6 bases and J lost 5; bases outside the gene matches: 7. CDR3 DNA sequence: TGCAGCGTAGAAACAGGGGGCTCTGAGACCCAGTACTTC. Residues: CSVETGGSETQYF.

This clonotype has only one observation. The chain links TRBV6-5 to TRBJ2-6; a weak D match, TRBD1 (6 bases). The germline V gene encodes CDR1 MNHEY and CDR2 SVGAGI. Trimming took off 0 bases at V and 2 bases at J, with 14 bases between the two ends. CDR3 length: 18 amino acids. This CDR3 is CASSYSILQGPGANVLTF. CDR3 in DNA: TGTGCCAGCAGTTACTCGATCTTACAGGGCCCTGGGGCCAACGTCCTGACTTTC.

The CDR3 is CSVEGDTQETQYF. The DNA of the CDR3 is TGCAGCGTTGAAGGGGACACTCAAGAGACCCAGTACTTC. The genes are TRBV29-1 and TRBJ2-5; a possible D gene is TRBD1 (6 bases). The V end lost 1 base, the J end lost 2 bases, and 8 bases lay between the germline ends. The V gene's germline CDR1 is SQVTM and CDR2 ANQGSEA. The CDR3 extends over 13 amino acids.

The DNA of the CDR3 is TGTGCCAGCAGCTTTACAAGACAGGATCTCTATGGCTACACCTTC. Translating gives CASSFTRQDLYGYTF. V usage is TRBV5-6 and J usage is TRBJ1-2, with D perhaps matching TRBD1 (6 bases). The length of the CDR3 is 15 residues. Trimming took 2 bases from V and 4 from J, leaving 15 bases between them. CDR1 and CDR2 (germline): SGHDT, YYEEEE.

The CDR3 is CACRGQTNVLTF. CDR3 coding DNA: TGTGCCTGCCGGGGACAGACCAACGTCCTGACTTTC. This chain uses TRBV30 with TRBJ2-6, with 7 bases fitting TRBD1. This CDR3 comprises 12 residues. The germline V gene encodes CDR1 GTSNPN and CDR2 SVGIG (reference sequence). V was clipped by 6 bases and J by 8 bases; unmatched bases: 4.